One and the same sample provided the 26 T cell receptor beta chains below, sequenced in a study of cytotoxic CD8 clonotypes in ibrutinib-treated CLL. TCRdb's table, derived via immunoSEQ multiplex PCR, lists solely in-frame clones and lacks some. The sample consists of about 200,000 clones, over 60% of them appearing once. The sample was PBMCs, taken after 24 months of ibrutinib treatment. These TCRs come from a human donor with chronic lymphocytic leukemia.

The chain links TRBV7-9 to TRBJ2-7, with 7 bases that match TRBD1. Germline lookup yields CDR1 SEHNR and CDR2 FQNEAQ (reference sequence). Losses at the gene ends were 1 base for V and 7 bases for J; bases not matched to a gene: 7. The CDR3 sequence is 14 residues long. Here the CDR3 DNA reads TGTGCCAGCAGCTTAGGGGGACAGCTGGGTGAGCAGTACTTC. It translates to CASSLGGQLGEQYF.

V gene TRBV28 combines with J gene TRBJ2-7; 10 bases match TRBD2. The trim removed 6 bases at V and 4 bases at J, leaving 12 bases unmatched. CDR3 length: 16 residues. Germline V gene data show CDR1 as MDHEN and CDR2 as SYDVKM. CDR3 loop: CASRNLGTSDLYEQYF. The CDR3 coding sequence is TGTGCCAGCAGGAATCTCGGGACTAGCGACTTGTACGAGCAGTACTTC.

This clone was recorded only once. The CDR3 sequence is CASSIVGGGETQYF. Here the CDR3 DNA reads TGTGCCAGTAGTATAGTAGGCGGCGGGGAGACCCAGTACTTC. The chain recombines TRBV19 with TRBJ2-5; D perhaps matches TRBD2 (5 bases). CDR1 and CDR2 (germline): LNHDA, SQIVND (reference sequence). This CDR3 spans 14 amino acids. V was cut by 1 base and J by 5 bases, with 11 bases left in between.

Here the CDR3 reads CASSSTGTGELFF. The CDR3 DNA sequence: TGTGCCAGCAGCTCCACAGGGACCGGGGAGCTGTTTTTT. The gene calls are TRBV7-3 and TRBJ2-2, with D perhaps matching TRBD1 (6 bases). The length of the CDR3 is 13 residues. V was cut by 4 bases and J by 5 bases, with 8 bases left in between. Germline V CDR1 and CDR2: SGHTA, FQGTGA.

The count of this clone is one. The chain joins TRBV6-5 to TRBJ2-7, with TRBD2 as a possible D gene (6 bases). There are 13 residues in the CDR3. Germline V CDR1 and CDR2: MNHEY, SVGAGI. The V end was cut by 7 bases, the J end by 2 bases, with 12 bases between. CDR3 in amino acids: CASTTAGTYEQYF. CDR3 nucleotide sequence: TGTGCCAGCACGACAGCGGGCACCTACGAGCAGTACTTC.

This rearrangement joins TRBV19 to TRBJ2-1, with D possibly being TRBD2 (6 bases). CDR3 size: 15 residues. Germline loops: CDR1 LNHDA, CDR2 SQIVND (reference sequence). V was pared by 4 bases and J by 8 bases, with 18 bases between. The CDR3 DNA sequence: TGTGCCAGTAGTAGCCGACTAGACCGTCTCGATGAGCAGTTCTTC. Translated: CASSSRLDRLDEQFF.

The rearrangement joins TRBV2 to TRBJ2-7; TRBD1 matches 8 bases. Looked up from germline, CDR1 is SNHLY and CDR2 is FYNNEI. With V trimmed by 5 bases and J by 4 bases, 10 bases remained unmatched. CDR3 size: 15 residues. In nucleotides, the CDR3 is TGTGCCAGCAGTCCCAGCAGGGGGCTTGTTTACGAGCAGTACTTC. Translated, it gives CASSPSRGLVYEQYF.

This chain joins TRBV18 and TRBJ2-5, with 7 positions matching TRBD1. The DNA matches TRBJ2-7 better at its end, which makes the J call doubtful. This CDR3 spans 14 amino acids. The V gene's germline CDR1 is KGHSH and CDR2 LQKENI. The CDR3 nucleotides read TGTGCCAGCTCACCTGCAGGGGGCTCCTACGAGCAGTACTTC. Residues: CASSPAGGSYEQYF.

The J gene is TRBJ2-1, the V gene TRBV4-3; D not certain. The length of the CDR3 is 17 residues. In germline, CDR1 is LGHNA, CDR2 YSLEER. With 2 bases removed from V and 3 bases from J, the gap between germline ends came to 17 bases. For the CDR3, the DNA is TGCGCCAGCAGCCAATCGCCGGGCGCCACCTACTACAATGAGCAGTTCTTC. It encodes CASSQSPGATYYNEQFF.

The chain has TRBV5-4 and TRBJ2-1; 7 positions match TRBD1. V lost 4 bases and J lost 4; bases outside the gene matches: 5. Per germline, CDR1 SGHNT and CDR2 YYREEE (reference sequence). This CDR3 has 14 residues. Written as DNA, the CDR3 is TGTGCCAGCAGCCTGGGACAGAAGTACAATGAGCAGTTCTTC. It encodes CASSLGQKYNEQFF.

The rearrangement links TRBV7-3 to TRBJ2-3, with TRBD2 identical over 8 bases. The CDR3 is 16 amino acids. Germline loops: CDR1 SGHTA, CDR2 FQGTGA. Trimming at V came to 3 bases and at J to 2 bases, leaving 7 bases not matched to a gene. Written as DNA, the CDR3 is TGTGCCAGCAGCTTGCAAGGCGGGAGGTTCACAGATACGCAGTATTTT. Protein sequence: CASSLQGGRFTDTQYF.

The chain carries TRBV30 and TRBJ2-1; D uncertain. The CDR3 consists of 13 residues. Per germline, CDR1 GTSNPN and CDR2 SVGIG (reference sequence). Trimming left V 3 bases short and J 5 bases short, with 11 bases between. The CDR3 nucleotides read TGTGCCTGGAGCCTCACTGCCCACAATGAGCAGTTCTTC. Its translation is CAWSLTAHNEQFF.

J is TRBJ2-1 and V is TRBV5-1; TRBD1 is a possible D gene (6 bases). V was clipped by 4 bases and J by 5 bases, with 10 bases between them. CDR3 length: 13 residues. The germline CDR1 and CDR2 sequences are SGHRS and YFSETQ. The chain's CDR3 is CASSAGQNNEQFF. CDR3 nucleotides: TGCGCCAGCAGCGCTGGACAGAACAATGAGCAGTTCTTC.

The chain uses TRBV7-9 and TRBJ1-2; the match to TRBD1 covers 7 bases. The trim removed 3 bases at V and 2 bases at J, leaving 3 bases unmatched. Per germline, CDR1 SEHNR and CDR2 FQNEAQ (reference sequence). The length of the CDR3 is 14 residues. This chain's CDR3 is CASSFQGGNYGYTF. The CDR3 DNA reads TGTGCCAGCAGCTTTCAGGGGGGAAACTATGGCTACACCTTC.

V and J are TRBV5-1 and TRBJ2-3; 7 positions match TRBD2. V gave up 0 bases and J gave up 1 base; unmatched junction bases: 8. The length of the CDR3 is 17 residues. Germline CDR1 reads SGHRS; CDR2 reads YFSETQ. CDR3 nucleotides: TGCGCCAGCAGCTTGGTTCTAGCGGCGTCGGGCACAGATACGCAGTATTTT. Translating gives CASSLVLAASGTDTQYF. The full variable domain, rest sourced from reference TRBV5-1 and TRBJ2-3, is KAGVTQTPRYLIKTRGQQVTLSCSPISGHRSVSWYQQTPGQGLQFLFEYFSETQRNKGNFPGRFSGRQFSNSRSEMNVSTLELGDSALYLCASSLVLAASGTDTQYFGPGTRLTVL.

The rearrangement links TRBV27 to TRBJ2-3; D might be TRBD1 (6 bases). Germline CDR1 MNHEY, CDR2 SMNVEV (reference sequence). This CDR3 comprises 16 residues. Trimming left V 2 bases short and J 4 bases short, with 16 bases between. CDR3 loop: CASSLLQGPPADTQYF. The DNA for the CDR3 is TGTGCCAGCAGTTTACTACAGGGACCCCCAGCAGATACGCAGTATTTT.

This CDR3 is CASSVDPRGSYNEQFF. The CDR3 region has the DNA TGTGCCAGCAGCGTAGACCCGAGGGGCTCCTACAATGAGCAGTTCTTC. V is TRBV9 and J is TRBJ2-1; possibly TRBD1 or TRBD2 for D (5 bases each). Germline CDR1 is SGDLS and CDR2 is YYNGEE. The CDR3 is made up of 16 amino acids. V was pared by 0 bases and J by 0 bases, with 10 bases between.

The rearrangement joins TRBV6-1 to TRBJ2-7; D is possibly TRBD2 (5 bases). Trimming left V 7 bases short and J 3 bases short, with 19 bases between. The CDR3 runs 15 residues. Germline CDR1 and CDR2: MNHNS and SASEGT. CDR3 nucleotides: TGTGCCAGCAAAATATTAGCGCAAATATACTACGAGCAGTACTTC. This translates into CASKILAQIYYEQYF.

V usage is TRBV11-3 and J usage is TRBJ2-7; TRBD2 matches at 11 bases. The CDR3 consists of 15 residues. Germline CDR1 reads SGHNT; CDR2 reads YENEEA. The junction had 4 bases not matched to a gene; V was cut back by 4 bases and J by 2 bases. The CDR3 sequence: CASSSGSGRAYEQYF. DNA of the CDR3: TGTGCCAGCAGCTCTGGTAGCGGGAGGGCCTACGAGCAGTACTTC.

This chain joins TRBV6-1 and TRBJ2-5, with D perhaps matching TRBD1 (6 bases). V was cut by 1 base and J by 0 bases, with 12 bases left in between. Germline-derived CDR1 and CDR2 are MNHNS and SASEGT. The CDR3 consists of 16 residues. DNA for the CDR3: TGTGCCAGCAGTGAAGGGGCAGGGACACACCAAGAGACCCAGTACTTC. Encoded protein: CASSEGAGTHQETQYF.

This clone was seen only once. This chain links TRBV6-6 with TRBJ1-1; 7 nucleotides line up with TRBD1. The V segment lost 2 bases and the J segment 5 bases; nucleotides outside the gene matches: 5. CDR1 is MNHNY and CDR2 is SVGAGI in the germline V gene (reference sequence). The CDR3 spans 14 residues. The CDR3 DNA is TGTGCCAGCAGTTACAACAGGGGTTTGACTGAAGCTTTCTTT. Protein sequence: CASSYNRGLTEAFF.

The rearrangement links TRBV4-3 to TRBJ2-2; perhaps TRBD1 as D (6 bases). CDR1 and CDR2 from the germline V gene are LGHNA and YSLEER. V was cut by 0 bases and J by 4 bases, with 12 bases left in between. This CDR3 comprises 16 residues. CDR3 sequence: CASSQDLGAITGELFF. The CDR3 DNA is TGCGCCAGCAGCCAAGATTTGGGGGCGATCACCGGGGAGCTGTTTTTT.

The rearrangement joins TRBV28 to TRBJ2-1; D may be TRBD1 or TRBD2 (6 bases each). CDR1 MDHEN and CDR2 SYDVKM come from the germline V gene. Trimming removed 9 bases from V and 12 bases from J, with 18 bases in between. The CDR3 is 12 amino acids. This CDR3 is CASNSRGTTQFF. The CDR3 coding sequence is TGTGCCAGTAATTCCCGCGGGACAACGCAGTTCTTC.

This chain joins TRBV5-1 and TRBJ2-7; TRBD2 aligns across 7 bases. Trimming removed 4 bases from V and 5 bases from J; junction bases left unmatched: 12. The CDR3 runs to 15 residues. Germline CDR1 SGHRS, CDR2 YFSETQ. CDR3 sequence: CASSHEHREDNEQYF. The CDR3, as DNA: TGCGCCAGCAGCCACGAGCATCGGGAGGATAACGAGCAGTACTTC.

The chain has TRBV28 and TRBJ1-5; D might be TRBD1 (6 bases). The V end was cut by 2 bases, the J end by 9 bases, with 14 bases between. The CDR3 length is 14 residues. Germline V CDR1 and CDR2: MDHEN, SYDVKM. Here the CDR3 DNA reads TGTGCCAGCAGTTTAGGGGGCACCACGGGGCCCCAGCATTTT. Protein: CASSLGGTTGPQHF.

The CDR3 coding sequence is TGTGCCAGCAGTGAGGTCGGAGGGGGCGCTGGGGCCAACGTCCTGACTTTC. It encodes CASSEVGGGAGANVLTF. The genes are TRBV6-4 and TRBJ2-6; possibly TRBD1 for D (7 bases). The V and J ends lost 3 bases and 2 bases respectively, with 14 bases between them. The germline CDR1 and CDR2 sequences are MRHNA and SNTAGT. This CDR3 is 17 amino acids long.